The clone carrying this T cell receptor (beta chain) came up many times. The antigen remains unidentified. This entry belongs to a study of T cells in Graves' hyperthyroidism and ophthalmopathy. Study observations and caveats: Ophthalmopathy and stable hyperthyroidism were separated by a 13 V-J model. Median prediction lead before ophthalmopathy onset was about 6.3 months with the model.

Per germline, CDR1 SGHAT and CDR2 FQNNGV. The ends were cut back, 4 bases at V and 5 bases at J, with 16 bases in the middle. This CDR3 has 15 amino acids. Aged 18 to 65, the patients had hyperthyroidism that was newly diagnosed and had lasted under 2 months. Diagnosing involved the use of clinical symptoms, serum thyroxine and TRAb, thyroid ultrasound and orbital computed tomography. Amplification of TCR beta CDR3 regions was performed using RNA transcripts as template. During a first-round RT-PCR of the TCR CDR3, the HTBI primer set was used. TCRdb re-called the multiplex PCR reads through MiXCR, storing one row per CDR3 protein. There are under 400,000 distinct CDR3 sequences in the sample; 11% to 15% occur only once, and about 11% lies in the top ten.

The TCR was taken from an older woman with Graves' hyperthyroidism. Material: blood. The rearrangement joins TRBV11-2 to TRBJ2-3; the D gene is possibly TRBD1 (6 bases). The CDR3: CASSSGTGRGDTQYF. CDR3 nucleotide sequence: TGTGCCAGCAGCTCCGGAACGGGCAGGGGAGATACGCAGTATTTT.